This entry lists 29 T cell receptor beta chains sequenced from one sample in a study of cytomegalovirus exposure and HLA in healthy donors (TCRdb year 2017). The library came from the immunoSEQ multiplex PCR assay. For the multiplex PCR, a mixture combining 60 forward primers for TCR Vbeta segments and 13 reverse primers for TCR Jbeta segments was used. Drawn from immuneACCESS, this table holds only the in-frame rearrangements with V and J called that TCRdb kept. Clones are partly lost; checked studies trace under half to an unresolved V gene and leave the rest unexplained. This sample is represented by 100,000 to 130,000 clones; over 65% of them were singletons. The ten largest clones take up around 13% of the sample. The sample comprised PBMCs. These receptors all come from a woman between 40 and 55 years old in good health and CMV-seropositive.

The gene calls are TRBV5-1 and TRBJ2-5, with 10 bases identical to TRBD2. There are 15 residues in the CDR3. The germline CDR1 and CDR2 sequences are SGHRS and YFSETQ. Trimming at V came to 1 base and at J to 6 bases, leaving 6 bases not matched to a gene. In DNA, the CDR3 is TGCGCCAGCAGCTTGAGGCCTAGCGGGGGTCAGACCCAGTACTTC. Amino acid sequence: CASSLRPSGGQTQYF.

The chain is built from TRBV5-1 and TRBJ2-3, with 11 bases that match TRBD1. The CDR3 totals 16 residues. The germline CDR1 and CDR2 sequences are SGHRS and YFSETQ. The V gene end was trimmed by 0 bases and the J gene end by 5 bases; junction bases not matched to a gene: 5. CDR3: CASSLEGGTGGDTQYF. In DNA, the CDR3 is TGCGCCAGCAGCTTGGAGGGGGGGACAGGGGGAGATACGCAGTATTTT. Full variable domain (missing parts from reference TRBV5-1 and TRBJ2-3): KAGVTQTPRYLIKTRGQQVTLSCSPISGHRSVSWYQQTPGQGLQFLFEYFSETQRNKGNFPGRFSGRQFSNSRSEMNVSTLELGDSALYLCASSLEGGTGGDTQYFGPGTRLTVL.

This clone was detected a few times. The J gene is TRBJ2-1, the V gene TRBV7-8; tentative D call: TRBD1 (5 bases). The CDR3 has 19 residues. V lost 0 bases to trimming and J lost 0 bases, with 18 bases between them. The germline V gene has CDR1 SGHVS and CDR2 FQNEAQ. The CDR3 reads CASSLAAAGPTSSYNEQFF. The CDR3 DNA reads TGTGCCAGCAGCTTAGCGGCGGCAGGGCCAACCAGCTCCTACAATGAGCAGTTCTTC.

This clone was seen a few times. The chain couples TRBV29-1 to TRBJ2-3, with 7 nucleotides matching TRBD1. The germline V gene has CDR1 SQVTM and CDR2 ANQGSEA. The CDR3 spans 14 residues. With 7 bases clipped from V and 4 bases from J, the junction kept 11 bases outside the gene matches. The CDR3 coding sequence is TGCAGCGCAAGGACAGGTCCTGGGGCAGATACGCAGTATTTT. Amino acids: CSARTGPGADTQYF.

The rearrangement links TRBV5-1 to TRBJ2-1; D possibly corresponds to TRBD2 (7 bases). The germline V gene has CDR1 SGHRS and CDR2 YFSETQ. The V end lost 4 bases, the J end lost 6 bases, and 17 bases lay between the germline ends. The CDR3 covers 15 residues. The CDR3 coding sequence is TGCGCCAGCAGCGTCATAACGGGGGGCCTCAATGAGCAGTTCTTC. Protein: CASSVITGGLNEQFF.

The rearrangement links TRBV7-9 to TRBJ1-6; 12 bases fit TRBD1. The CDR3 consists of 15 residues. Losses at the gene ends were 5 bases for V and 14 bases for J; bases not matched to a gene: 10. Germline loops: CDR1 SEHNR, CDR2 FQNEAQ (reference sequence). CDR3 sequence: CASSPVPGQGATLHF. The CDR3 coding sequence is TGTGCCAGCAGCCCAGTCCCGGGACAGGGGGCCACCCTCCACTTT.

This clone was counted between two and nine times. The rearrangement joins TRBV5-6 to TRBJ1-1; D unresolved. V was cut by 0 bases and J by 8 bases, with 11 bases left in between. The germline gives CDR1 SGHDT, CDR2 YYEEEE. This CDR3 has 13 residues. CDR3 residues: CASSLAVWAEAFF. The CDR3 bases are TGTGCCAGCAGCTTGGCCGTTTGGGCCGAAGCTTTCTTT.

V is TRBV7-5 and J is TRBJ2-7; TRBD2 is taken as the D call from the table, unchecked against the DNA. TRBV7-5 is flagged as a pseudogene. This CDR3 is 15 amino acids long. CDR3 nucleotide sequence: TGTGCCAGTCCCCCGCCGGGACTAGCTCCCTACGAGCAGTACTTC. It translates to CASPPPGLAPYEQYF.

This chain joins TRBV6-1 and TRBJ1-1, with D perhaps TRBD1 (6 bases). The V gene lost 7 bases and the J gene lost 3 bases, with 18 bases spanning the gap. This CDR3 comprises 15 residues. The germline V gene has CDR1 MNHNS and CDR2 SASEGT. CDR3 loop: CASNIQGTLDTEAFF. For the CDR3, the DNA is TGTGCCAGCAATATACAGGGTACCCTGGACACTGAAGCTTTCTTT.

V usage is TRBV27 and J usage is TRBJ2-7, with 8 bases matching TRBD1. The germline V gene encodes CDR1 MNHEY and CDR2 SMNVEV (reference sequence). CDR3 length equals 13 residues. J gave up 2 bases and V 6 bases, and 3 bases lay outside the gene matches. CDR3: CASRRTGPYEQYF. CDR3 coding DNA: TGTGCCAGCAGACGGACAGGGCCCTACGAGCAGTACTTC.

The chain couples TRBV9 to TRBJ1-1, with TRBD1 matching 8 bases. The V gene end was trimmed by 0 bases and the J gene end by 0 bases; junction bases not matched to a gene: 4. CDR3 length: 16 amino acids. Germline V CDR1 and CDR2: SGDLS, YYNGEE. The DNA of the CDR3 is TGTGCCAGCAGCGTAGGCCAGGGGGCTCTGAACACTGAAGCTTTCTTT. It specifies CASSVGQGALNTEAFF. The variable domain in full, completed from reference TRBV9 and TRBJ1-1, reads DSGVTQTPKHLITATGQRVTLRCSPRSGDLSVYWYQQSLDQGLQFLIQYYNGEERAKGNILERFSAQQFPDLHSELNLSSLELGDSALYFCASSVGQGALNTEAFFGQGTRLTVV.

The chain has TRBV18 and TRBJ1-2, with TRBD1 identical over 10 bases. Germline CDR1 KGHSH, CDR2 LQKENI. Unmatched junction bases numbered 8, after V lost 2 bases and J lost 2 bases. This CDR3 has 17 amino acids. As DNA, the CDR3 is TGTGCCAGCTCACCAGCCGGGACAGGGGACACCAACTATGGCTACACCTTC. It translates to CASSPAGTGDTNYGYTF.

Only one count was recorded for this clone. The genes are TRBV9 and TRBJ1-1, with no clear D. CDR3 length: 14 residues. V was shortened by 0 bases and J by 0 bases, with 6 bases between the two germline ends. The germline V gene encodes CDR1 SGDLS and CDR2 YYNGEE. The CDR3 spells CASSVDAVNTEAFF. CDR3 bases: TGTGCCAGCAGCGTAGACGCAGTGAACACTGAAGCTTTCTTT.

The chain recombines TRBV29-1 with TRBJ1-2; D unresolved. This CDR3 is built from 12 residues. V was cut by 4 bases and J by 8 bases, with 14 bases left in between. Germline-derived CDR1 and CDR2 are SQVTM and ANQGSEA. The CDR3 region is CSVVNLAGGYTF. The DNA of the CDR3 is TGCAGCGTTGTAAATCTGGCGGGCGGCTACACCTTC.

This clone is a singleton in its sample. CDR3 coding DNA: TGCGCCAGCAGCCAGGGGGCGAGCTCCTACGAGCAGTACTTC. Translated, it gives CASSQGASSYEQYF. The V call is TRBV4-1, the J call TRBJ2-7, with D maybe TRBD1 (6 bases). Trimming left V 3 bases short and J 0 bases short, with 9 bases between. This CDR3 region has 14 residues. Germline assignment: CDR1 MGHRA and CDR2 YSYEKL.

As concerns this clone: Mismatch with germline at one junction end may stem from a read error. DNA for the CDR3: TGTGCTAGCAGCCCGGGGGGGGGCAATGAGCAGTTCTTC. It translates to CASSPGGGNEQFF. The rearrangement joins TRBV7-7 to TRBJ2-1; 8 bases agree with TRBD2. Germline V gives CDR1 SSHAT, CDR2 FNYEAQ (reference sequence). The length of the CDR3 is 13 residues.

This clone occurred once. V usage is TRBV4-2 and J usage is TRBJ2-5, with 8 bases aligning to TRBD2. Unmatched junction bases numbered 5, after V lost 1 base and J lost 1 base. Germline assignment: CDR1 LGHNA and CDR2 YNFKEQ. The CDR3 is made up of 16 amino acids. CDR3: CASSQGGGFAQETQYF. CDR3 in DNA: TGTGCCAGCAGCCAAGGCGGGGGGTTCGCCCAAGAGACCCAGTACTTC.

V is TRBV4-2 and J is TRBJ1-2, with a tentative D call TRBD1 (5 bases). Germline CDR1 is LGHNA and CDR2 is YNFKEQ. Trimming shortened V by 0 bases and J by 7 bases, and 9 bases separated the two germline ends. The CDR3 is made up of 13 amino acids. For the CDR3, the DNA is TGTGCCAGCAGCCAAGATTTAGGGGCTGGCTACACCTTC. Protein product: CASSQDLGAGYTF.

For the CDR3, the DNA is TGTGCCAGTAGTCCTAGCGGGGGGGTTTACCCCAGGACAGATACGCAGTATTTT. Its translation is CASSPSGGVYPRTDTQYF. The chain recombines TRBV19 with TRBJ2-3; 12 bases match TRBD2. The germline V gene encodes CDR1 LNHDA and CDR2 SQIVND (reference sequence). This CDR3 region has 18 residues. V gave up 5 bases and J gave up 3 bases; unmatched junction bases: 12.

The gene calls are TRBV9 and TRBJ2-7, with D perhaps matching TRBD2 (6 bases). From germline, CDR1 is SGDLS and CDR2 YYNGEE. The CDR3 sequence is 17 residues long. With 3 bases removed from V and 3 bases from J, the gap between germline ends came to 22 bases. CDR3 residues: CASSGNPIIADRYEQYF. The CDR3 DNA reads TGTGCCAGCAGCGGAAACCCGATTATAGCGGACCGCTACGAGCAGTACTTC.

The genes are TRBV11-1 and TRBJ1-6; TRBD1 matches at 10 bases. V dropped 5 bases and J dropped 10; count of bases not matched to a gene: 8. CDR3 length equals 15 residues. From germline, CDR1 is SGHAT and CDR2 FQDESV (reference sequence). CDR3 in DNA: TGTGCCAGCAGCGTAGGGACAGGGGACCGGTCACCCCTCCACTTT. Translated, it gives CASSVGTGDRSPLHF.

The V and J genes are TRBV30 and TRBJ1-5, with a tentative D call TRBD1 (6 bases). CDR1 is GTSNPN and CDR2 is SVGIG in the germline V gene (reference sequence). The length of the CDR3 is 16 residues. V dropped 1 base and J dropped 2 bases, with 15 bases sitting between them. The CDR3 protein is CAWSAGVSTGNQPQHF. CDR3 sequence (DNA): TGTGCCTGGAGTGCAGGGGTATCGACGGGCAATCAGCCCCAGCATTTT. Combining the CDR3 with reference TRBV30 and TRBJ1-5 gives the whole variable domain SQTIHQWPATLVQPVGSPLSLECTVEGTSNPNLYWYRQAAGRGLQLLFYSVGIGQISSEVPQNLSASRPQDRQFILSSKKLLLSDSGFYLCAWSAGVSTGNQPQHFGDGTRLSIL.

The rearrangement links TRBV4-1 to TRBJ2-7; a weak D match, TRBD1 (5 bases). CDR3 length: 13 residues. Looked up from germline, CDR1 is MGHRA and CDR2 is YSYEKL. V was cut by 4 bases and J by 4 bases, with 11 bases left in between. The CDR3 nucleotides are TGCGCCAGCAGCCTGTCCCAGGGATACGAGCAGTACTTC. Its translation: CASSLSQGYEQYF.

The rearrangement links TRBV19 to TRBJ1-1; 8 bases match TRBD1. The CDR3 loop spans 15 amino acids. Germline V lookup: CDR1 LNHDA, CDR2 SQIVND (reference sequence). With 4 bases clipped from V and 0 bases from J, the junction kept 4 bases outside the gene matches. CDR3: CASSTGGTLNTEAFF. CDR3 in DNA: TGTGCCAGTAGTACAGGGGGCACATTGAACACTGAAGCTTTCTTT.

The CDR3 DNA is TGTGCCAGCAGTTTAAGACAGCCTAATTCACCCCTCCACTTT. This translates into CASSLRQPNSPLHF. This rearrangement joins TRBV27 to TRBJ1-6; a possible D gene is TRBD1 (5 bases). The CDR3 spans 14 residues. V was shortened by 2 bases and J by 6 bases, with 8 bases between the two germline ends. Germline CDR1 and CDR2: MNHEY and SMNVEV (reference sequence).

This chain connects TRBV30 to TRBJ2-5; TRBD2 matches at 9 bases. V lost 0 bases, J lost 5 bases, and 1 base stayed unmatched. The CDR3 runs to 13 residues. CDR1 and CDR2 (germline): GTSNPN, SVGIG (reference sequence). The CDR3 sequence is CAWSVTSGETQYF. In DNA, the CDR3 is TGTGCCTGGAGTGTAACTAGCGGGGAGACCCAGTACTTC. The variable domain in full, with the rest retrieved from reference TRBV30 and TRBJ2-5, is SQTIHQWPATLVQPVGSPLSLECTVEGTSNPNLYWYRQAAGRGLQLLFYSVGIGQISSEVPQNLSASRPQDRQFILSSKKLLLSDSGFYLCAWSVTSGETQYFGPGTRLLVL.

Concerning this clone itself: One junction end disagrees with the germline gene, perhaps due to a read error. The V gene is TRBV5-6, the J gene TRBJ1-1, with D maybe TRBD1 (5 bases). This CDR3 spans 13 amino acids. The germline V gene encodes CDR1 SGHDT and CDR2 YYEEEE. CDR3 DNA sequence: TGTGCCAGCAGCCAGGACATGAACACTGAAGCTCTCTTT. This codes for CASSQDMNTEALF.

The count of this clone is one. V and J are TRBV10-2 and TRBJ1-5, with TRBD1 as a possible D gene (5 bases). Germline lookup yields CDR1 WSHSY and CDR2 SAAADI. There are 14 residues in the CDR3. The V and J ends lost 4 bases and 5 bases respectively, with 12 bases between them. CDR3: CASSVQGGDQPQHF. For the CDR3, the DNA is TGCGCCAGCAGTGTCCAGGGAGGCGATCAGCCCCAGCATTTT.

CDR3 in DNA: TGTGCCAGCTCACCCACTAGCGGGGTCGACGAGCAGTACTTC. It is translated as CASSPTSGVDEQYF. The rearrangement uses TRBV18 and TRBJ2-7; the match to TRBD2 covers 10 bases. V dropped 3 bases and J dropped 5; count of bases not matched to a gene: 4. This CDR3 spans 14 amino acids. From germline, CDR1 is KGHSH and CDR2 LQKENI. The complete variable domain, with remaining parts taken from reference TRBV18 and TRBJ2-7, reads NAGVMQNPRHLVRRRGQEARLRCSPMKGHSHVYWYRQLPEEGLKFMVYLQKENIIDESGMPKERFSAEFPKEGPSILRIQQVVRGDSAAYFCASSPTSGVDEQYFGPGTRLTVT.